A single T cell receptor beta chain is shown here with its context. Libraries were prepared by immunoSEQ multiplex PCR; TCRdb keeps only in-frame clonotypes and omits some of them. The sample lists about 55,000 clones, around 96% occurring once. This sample is part of a study of control samples from healthy donors and cancer patients. Trimming removed 4 bases at V and 8 bases at J, with 9 bases between. The CDR3 is 11 amino acids. Per germline, CDR1 GTSNPN and CDR2 SVGIG (reference sequence). V and J are TRBV30 and TRBJ2-1; D remains unclear. The sequencing sample was made of blood. This TCR was sampled from a woman aged 18-29 years in good health. CDR3 amino acids: CAWTVGHEQFF. In DNA, the CDR3 is TGTGCCTGGACTGTTGGGCATGAGCAGTTCTTC.